Following are 18 T cell receptor beta chains from one sample sequenced in a study of blood T cell repertoires in COVID-19. The method was immunoSEQ multiplex PCR; TCRdb's version includes in-frame clones alone and lacks a portion of them. This sample carries 30,000 to 40,000 clones, about three quarters of them seen once, and the ten largest clones take roughly a tenth. Sequences were obtained from peripheral blood. The receptor set was obtained from a man aged 70 or older with COVID-19, enrolled during active disease.

The rearrangement joins TRBV6-5 to TRBJ2-2, with 7 bases lining up with TRBD2. V shed 2 bases, J shed 4 bases, and the junction held 4 bases outside the gene matches. This CDR3 has 15 residues. Germline V gene sequence: CDR1 MNHEY, CDR2 SVGAGI. CDR3 coding DNA: TGTGCCAGCAGTTACACGCGGGAGAGCACCGGGGAGCTGTTTTTT. The encoded protein is CASSYTRESTGELFF.

The rearrangement joins TRBV9 to TRBJ1-2, with no clear D. CDR3 length: 15 amino acids. V gave up 4 bases and J gave up 0 bases, with 13 bases separating them. The germline CDR1 and CDR2 sequences are SGDLS and YYNGEE. In nucleotides, the CDR3 is TGTGCCAGCAGCCTTAACAGAGAAGCTAACTATGGCTACACCTTC. Encoded protein: CASSLNREANYGYTF.

The sample holds a few counts of this clone. The chain has TRBV27 and TRBJ2-2; 9 nucleotides align to TRBD2. V shed 6 bases and J 4 bases; nucleotides not matched to a gene: 9. The CDR3 runs to 16 residues. Germline V gives CDR1 MNHEY, CDR2 SMNVEV (reference sequence). The CDR3 bases are TGTGCCAGCAGACTCCAACTAGCGGGCGGCACCGGGGAGCTGTTTTTT. Residues: CASRLQLAGGTGELFF.

This sequence joins TRBV25-1 and TRBJ1-2; the D gene is possibly TRBD1 (5 bases). Trimming took off 1 base at V and 4 bases at J, with 13 bases between the two ends. Germline assignment: CDR1 MGHDK and CDR2 SYGVNS. CDR3 length equals 15 residues. The CDR3 loop reads CASSESAGRIYGYTF. The CDR3 DNA reads TGTGCCAGCAGTGAATCTGCGGGACGGATCTATGGCTACACCTTC.

The V gene is TRBV28, the J gene TRBJ1-2; no clear D gene. The CDR3 spans 14 residues. Between the trimmed V and J ends, which lost 7 bases and 5 bases, there was a span of 17 bases. Germline values: CDR1 MDHEN, CDR2 SYDVKM. In DNA form, the CDR3 reads TGTGCCAGCACCGCCTTCCTCACGAGGTATGGCTACACCTTC. As protein: CASTAFLTRYGYTF.

This clone came up a few times. The gene calls are TRBV6-2 or TRBV6-3 and TRBJ2-1; D perhaps matches TRBD1 (5 bases). The CDR3 has 14 residues. Germline CDR1 is MNHEY and CDR2 is SVGEGT. Trimming took off 6 bases at V and 5 bases at J, with 14 bases between the two ends. The DNA of the CDR3 is TGTGCCAGCAGCCCTCACAGGCTTAACAATGAGCAGTTCTTC. Amino acid sequence: CASSPHRLNNEQFF.

The chain employs TRBV27 and TRBJ2-1, with a weak D call TRBD1 (6 bases). V was clipped by 3 bases and J by 6 bases, with 15 bases between them. The length of the CDR3 is 15 residues. From germline, CDR1 is MNHEY and CDR2 SMNVEV (reference sequence). The CDR3 coding sequence is TGTGCCAGCAGTTTCAACCCTCCGACAGGCAATGAGCAGTTCTTC. Its protein product is CASSFNPPTGNEQFF.

The rearrangement joins TRBV2 to TRBJ1-1; possibly TRBD1 for D (5 bases). CDR1 and CDR2 (germline): SNHLY, FYNNEI. Trimming shortened V by 6 bases and J by 2 bases, and 10 bases separated the two germline ends. This CDR3 has 13 residues. CDR3 sequence (DNA): TGTGCCAGCAGAGCAGACAGAAACACTGAAGCTTTCTTT. Residues: CASRADRNTEAFF. Together with reference TRBV2 and TRBJ1-1, the CDR3 gives the full variable domain: EPEVTQTPSHQVTQMGQEVILRCVPISNHLYFYWYRQILGQKVEFLVSFYNNEISEKSEIFDDQFSVERPDGSNFTLKIRSTKLEDSAMYFCASRADRNTEAFFGQGTRLTVV.

This clone was seen a few times. The chain is built from TRBV21-1 and TRBJ2-1; the DNA was not compared with TRBD2, the D call given in the table. TRBV21-1 is a pseudogene segment. The CDR3 is 12 residues long. Here the CDR3 reads CASGLAGLEQFF. DNA for the CDR3: TGTGCCAGTGGACTAGCGGGACTTGAGCAGTTCTTC.

The V call is TRBV12-3 or TRBV12-4, the J call TRBJ1-1; D is ambiguous. The V end was cut by 2 bases, the J end by 6 bases, with 10 bases between. CDR3 size: 13 residues. The CDR3 loop reads CASSLYADPEAFF. The CDR3, as DNA: TGTGCCAGCAGTTTATATGCGGATCCTGAAGCTTTCTTT.

The V gene is TRBV18, the J gene TRBJ1-1; TRBD1 matches at 7 bases. Germline lookup yields CDR1 KGHSH and CDR2 LQKENI. The CDR3 length is 13 residues. Unmatched junction bases numbered 8, after V lost 6 bases and J lost 7 bases. CDR3 DNA: TGTGCCAGCTCCGGCCAGGGGGGACGTGAAGCTTTCTTT. Residues: CASSGQGGREAFF. Combining the CDR3 with reference TRBV18 and TRBJ1-1 gives the whole variable domain NAGVMQNPRHLVRRRGQEARLRCSPMKGHSHVYWYRQLPEEGLKFMVYLQKENIIDESGMPKERFSAEFPKEGPSILRIQQVVRGDSAAYFCASSGQGGREAFFGQGTRLTVV.

The V gene is TRBV7-9, the J gene TRBJ1-2; 7 positions match TRBD1. CDR1 and CDR2 (germline): SEHNR, FQNEAQ (reference sequence). Trimming removed 5 bases from V and 10 bases from J; junction bases left unmatched: 7. This CDR3 is built from 12 residues. CDR3 in DNA: TGTGCCAGCAGCGTACCGGGACAGTACTACACCTTC. It translates to CASSVPGQYYTF.

This chain uses TRBV19 with TRBJ2-1; D is perhaps TRBD2 (6 bases). Trimming shortened V by 6 bases and J by 10 bases, and 19 bases separated the two germline ends. Germline values: CDR1 LNHDA, CDR2 SQIVND (reference sequence). The CDR3 contains 14 residues. In DNA form, the CDR3 reads TGTGCCAGTAGCGGGACTTTAGTGGGGCGGGAGCAGTTCTTC. It translates to CASSGTLVGREQFF. The variable domain in full, with the rest retrieved from reference TRBV19 and TRBJ2-1, is DGGITQSPKYLFRKEGQNVTLSCEQNLNHDAMYWYRQDPGQGLRLIYYSQIVNDFQKGDIAEGYSVSREKKESFPLTVTSAQKNPTAFYLCASSGTLVGREQFFGPGTRLTVL.

CDR3 DNA sequence: TGTGCCAGCAGCCCCCTCGGGGAGCAGTACTTC. Encoded protein: CASSPLGEQYF. The rearrangement uses TRBV7-9 and TRBJ2-7; D ambiguous. Trimming stripped 5 bases from V and 7 bases from J, with 9 bases between. Germline V lookup: CDR1 SEHNR, CDR2 FQNEAQ (reference sequence). The length of the CDR3 is 11 residues.

The CDR3 loop reads CASSSFPRGGGGYEQFF. As DNA, the CDR3 is TGTGCCAGCAGCTCATTTCCCCGGGGCGGGGGAGGATATGAGCAGTTCTTC. The chain joins TRBV7-2 to TRBJ2-1; 7 bases agree with TRBD2. The length of the CDR3 is 17 residues. With 4 bases clipped from V and 8 bases from J, the junction kept 17 bases outside the gene matches. In germline, CDR1 is SGHTA, CDR2 FQGNSA. Full variable domain (rest looked up from reference TRBV7-2 and TRBJ2-1): GAGVSQSPSNKVTEKGKDVELRCDPISGHTALYWYRQSLGQGLEFLIYFQGNSAPDKSGLPSDRFSAERTGGSVSTLTIQRTQQEDSAVYLCASSSFPRGGGGYEQFFGPGTRLTVL.

The chain links TRBV6-5 to TRBJ2-3; TRBD2 agrees at 11 bases. Germline V CDR1 and CDR2: MNHEY, SVGAGI. Germline trimming cut 4 bases from V and 5 bases from J; bases unmatched to any gene: 8. The CDR3 loop spans 16 amino acids. The CDR3 loop reads CASSSLLAGVVDTQYF. The CDR3 coding sequence is TGTGCCAGCAGTTCCCTACTAGCGGGAGTGGTAGATACGCAGTATTTT.

CDR3 in DNA: TGTGCCAGCAGCGCGTTCTCGGGGGGCAATGAGCAGTTCTTC. Residues: CASSAFSGGNEQFF. This chain uses TRBV7-9 with TRBJ2-1; 7 nucleotides align to TRBD2. Germline lookup yields CDR1 SEHNR and CDR2 FQNEAQ (reference sequence). This CDR3 region has 14 residues. V trimming: 5 bases; J trimming: 6 bases; junction bases outside the gene matches: 7.

The chain is built from TRBV5-1 and TRBJ2-2, with 10 bases identical to TRBD2. The CDR3 is 15 residues long. Germline V gives CDR1 SGHRS, CDR2 YFSETQ. V gave up 9 bases and J gave up 0 bases; unmatched junction bases: 5. The CDR3 DNA reads TGCGCCACCACTAGCGGGAACGCGAACACCGGGGAGCTGTTTTTT. It translates to CATTSGNANTGELFF. Full variable domain (outside the CDR3, taken from reference TRBV5-1 and TRBJ2-2): KAGVTQTPRYLIKTRGQQVTLSCSPISGHRSVSWYQQTPGQGLQFLFEYFSETQRNKGNFPGRFSGRQFSNSRSEMNVSTLELGDSALYLCATTSGNANTGELFFGEGSRLTVL.